This record concerns one TCR beta chain sequence. Its antigen remains unidentified. These data are taken from a study of T cell repertoires in cytomegalovirus infection. In the study overall: The authors relied on CMV epitopes, both recently identified HLA-C-restricted and well-studied HLA-B-restricted. The public TCR beta signatures pointed to both CMV infection and matching HLA type. General study findings and limits: Clonotypes of TCR beta that were HLA-C-restricted and CMV-specific dominated the ex vivo response. Cumulative frequency (of public TCR beta family members) identified carriers of CMV plus the relevant HLA.

Using its own MiXCR run on the reads, TCRdb lists one record per CDR3 protein. The sample yields about 830,000 distinct CDR3 sequences, about 33% seen once. The germline CDR1 and CDR2 sequences are SGHVS and FNYEAQ. V lost 1 base, J lost 3 bases, and 12 bases lay in between. CDR3 size: 16 residues. This TCR derives from a human donor in good health (CMV status not recorded). Some clones in this sample may be carry-over from other donors' samples. V and J are TRBV7-6 and TRBJ2-2; a weak D match, TRBD2 (6 bases). The sample here was cultured CD8+ T cells from PBMCs, taken from culture after CMV antigen stimulation. This CDR3 is CASSLGGDSHTGELFF. The CDR3 DNA reads TGTGCCAGCAGCTTAGGGGGGGATTCACACACCGGGGAGCTGTTTTTT.